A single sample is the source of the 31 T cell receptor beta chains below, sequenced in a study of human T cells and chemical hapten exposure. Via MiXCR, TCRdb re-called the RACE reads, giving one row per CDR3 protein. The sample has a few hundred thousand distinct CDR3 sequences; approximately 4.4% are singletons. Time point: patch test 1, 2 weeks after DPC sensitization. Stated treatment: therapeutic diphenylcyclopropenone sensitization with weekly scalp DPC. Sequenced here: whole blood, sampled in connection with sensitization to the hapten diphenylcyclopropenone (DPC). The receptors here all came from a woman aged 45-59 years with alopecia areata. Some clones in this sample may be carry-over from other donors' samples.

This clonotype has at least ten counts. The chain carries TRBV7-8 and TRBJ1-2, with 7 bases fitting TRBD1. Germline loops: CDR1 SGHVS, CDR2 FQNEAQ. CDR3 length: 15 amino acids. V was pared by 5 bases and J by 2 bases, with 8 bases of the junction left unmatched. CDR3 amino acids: CASSLTSQGNYGYTF. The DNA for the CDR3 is TGTGCCAGCAGCCTAACTTCACAGGGGAACTATGGCTACACCTTC.

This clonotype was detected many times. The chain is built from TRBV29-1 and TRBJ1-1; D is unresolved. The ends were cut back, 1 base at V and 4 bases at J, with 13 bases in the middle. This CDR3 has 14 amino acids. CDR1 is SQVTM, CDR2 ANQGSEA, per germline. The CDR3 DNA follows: TGCAGCGTTGAAGGCCATGGGTTTGGCACTGAAGCTTTCTTT. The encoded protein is CSVEGHGFGTEAFF.

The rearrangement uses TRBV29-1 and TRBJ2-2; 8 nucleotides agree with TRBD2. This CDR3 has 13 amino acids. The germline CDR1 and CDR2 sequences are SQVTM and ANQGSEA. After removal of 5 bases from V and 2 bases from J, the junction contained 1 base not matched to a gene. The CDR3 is CSVSGSNTGELFF. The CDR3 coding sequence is TGCAGCGTTAGCGGGAGTAACACCGGGGAGCTGTTTTTT.

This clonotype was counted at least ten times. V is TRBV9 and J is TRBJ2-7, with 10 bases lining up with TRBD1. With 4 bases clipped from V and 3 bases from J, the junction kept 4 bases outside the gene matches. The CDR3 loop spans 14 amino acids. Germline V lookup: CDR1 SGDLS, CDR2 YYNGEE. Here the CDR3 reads CASSPWTGGYEQYF. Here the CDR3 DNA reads TGTGCCAGCAGCCCCTGGACAGGGGGCTACGAGCAGTACTTC.

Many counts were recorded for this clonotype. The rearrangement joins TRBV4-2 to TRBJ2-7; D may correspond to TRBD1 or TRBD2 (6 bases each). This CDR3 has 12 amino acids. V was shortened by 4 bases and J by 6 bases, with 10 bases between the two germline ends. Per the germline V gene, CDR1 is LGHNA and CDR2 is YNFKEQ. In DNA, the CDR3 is TGTGCCAGCAGCCCCGGGGGCCTCGAGCAGTACTTC. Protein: CASSPGGLEQYF.

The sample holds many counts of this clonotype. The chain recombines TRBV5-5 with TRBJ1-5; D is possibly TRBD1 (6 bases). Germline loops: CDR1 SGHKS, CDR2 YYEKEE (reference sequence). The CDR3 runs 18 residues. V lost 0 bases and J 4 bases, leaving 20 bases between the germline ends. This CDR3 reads CASSLDHRVVLRNQPQHF. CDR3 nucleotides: TGTGCCAGCAGCTTGGACCACAGGGTGGTCCTTCGGAATCAGCCCCAGCATTTT.

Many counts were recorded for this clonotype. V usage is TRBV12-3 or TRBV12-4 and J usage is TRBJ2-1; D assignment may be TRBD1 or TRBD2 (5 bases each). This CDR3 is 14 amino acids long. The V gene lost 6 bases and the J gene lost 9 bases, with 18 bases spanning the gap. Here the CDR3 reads CASSRPGTLAEQFF. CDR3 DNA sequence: TGTGCCAGCAGCCGTCCCGGGACGCTTGCTGAGCAGTTCTTC.

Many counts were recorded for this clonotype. CDR3 bases: TGCAGTGCGGACACTAGCGGGGTGTCCTACGAGCAGTACTTC. This sequence encodes CSADTSGVSYEQYF. This rearrangement joins TRBV20-1 to TRBJ2-7, with TRBD2 identical over 10 bases. The CDR3 is 14 amino acids. Germline V gene lookup returns CDR1 DFQATT and CDR2 SNEGSKA (reference sequence). V gave up 6 bases and J gave up 1 base; unmatched junction bases: 6.

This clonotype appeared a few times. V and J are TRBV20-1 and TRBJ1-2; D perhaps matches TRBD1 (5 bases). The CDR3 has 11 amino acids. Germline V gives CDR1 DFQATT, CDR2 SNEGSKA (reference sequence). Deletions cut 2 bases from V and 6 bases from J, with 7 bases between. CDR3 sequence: CSARQGDGYTF. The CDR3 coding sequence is TGCAGTGCTAGACAGGGCGATGGCTACACCTTC.

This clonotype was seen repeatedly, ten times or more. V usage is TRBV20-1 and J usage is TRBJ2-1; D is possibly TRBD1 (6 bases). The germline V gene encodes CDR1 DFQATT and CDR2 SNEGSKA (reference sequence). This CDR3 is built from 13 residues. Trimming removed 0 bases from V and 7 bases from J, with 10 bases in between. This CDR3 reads CSARETGRNEQFF. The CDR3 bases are TGCAGTGCTAGAGAAACAGGGCGGAATGAGCAGTTCTTC.

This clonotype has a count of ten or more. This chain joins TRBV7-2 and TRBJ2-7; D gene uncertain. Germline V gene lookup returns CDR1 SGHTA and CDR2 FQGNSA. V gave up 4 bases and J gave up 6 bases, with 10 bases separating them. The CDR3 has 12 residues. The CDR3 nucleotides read TGTGCCAGCAGCTCCCTTGGGGTCGAGCAGTACTTC. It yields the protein CASSSLGVEQYF.

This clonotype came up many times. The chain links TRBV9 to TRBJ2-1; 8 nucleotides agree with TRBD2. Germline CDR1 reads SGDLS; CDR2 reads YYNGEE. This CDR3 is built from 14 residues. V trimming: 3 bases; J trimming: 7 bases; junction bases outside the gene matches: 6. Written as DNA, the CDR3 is TGTGCCAGCAGCGCCGGGACTAGAGGAAATGAGCAGTTCTTC. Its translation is CASSAGTRGNEQFF.

The CDR3 DNA is TGTGCCAGTAGTATGACGGTCACCGGGGAGCTGTTTTTT. Its protein is CASSMTVTGELFF. This chain uses TRBV19 with TRBJ2-2, with D hard to call. CDR3 length: 13 amino acids. Per the germline V gene, CDR1 is LNHDA and CDR2 is SQIVND (reference sequence). Trimming took off 3 bases at V and 4 bases at J, with 6 bases between the two ends.

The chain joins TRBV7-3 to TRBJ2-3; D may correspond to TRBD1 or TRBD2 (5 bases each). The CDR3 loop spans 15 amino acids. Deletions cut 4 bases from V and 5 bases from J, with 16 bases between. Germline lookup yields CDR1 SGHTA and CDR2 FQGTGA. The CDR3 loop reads CASSSRDGLGDTQYF. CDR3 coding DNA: TGTGCCAGCAGCTCCCGGGACGGGTTGGGAGATACGCAGTATTTT.

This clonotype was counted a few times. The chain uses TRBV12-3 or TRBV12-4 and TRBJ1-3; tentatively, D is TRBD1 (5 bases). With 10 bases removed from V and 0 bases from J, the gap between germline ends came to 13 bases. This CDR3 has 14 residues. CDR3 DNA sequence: TGTGCCACCAGGGACGGAAACTCTGGAAACACCATATATTTT. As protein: CATRDGNSGNTIYF.

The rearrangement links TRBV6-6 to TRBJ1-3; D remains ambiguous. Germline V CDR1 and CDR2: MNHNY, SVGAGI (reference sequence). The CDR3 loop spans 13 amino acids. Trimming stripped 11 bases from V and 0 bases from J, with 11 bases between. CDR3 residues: CAVSSNSGNTIYF. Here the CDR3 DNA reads TGTGCCGTAAGCTCCAACTCTGGAAACACCATATATTTT.

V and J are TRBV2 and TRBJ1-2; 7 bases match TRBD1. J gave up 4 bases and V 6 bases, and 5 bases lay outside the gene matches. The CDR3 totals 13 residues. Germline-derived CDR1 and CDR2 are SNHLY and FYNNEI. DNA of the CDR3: TGTGCCAGCAGCGTTGCAGGGGGCTATGGCTACACCTTC. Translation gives CASSVAGGYGYTF.

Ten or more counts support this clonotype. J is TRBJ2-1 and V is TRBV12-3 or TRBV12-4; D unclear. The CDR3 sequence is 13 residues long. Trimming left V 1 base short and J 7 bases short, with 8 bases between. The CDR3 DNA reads TGTGCCAGCAGTTTAGGACGCCGGAATGAGCAGTTCTTC. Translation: CASSLGRRNEQFF.

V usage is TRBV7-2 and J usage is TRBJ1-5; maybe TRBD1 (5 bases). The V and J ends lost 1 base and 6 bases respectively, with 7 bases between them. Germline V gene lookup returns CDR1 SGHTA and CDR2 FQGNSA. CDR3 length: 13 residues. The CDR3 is CASSLVGVQPQHF. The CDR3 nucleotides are TGTGCCAGCAGCTTAGTAGGGGTTCAGCCCCAGCATTTT. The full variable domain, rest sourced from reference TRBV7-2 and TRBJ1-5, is GAGVSQSPSNKVTEKGKDVELRCDPISGHTALYWYRQSLGQGLEFLIYFQGNSAPDKSGLPSDRFSAERTGGSVSTLTIQRTQQEDSAVYLCASSLVGVQPQHFGDGTRLSIL.

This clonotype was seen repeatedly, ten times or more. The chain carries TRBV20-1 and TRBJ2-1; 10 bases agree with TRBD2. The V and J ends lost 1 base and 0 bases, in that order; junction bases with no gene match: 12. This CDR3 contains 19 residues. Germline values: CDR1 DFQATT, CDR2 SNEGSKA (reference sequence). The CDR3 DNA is TGCAGTGCTAGAGGGGGGGAGGGACTAGCGCATTCCTCCTACAATGAGCAGTTCTTC. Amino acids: CSARGGEGLAHSSYNEQFF.

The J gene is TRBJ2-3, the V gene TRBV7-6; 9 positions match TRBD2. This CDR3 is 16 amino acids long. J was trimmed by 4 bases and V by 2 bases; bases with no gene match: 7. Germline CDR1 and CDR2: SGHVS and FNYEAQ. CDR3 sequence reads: CASSLTLAGRSDTQYF. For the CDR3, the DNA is TGTGCCAGCAGCTTAACCCTAGCGGGACGTTCAGATACGCAGTATTTT.

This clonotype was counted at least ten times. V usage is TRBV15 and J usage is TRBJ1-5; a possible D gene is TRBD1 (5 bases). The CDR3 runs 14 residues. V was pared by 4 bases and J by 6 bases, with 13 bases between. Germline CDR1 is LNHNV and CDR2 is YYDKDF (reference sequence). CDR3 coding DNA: TGTGCCACCAGCACCTCCGATGGGGGTCAGCCCCAGCATTTT. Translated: CATSTSDGGQPQHF.

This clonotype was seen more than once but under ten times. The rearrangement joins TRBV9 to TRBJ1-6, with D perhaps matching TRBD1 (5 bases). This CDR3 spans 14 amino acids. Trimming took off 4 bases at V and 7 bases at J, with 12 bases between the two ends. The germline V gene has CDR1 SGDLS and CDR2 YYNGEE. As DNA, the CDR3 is TGTGCCAGCAGCTCCGGGACGACAAATTCACCCCTCCACTTT. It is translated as CASSSGTTNSPLHF.

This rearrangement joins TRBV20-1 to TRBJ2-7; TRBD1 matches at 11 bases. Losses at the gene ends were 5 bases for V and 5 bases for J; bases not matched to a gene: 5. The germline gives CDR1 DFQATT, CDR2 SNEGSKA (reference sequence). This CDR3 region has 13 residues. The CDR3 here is CSAVDRGLNEQYF. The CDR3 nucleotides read TGCAGTGCTGTGGACAGGGGGCTTAACGAGCAGTACTTC.

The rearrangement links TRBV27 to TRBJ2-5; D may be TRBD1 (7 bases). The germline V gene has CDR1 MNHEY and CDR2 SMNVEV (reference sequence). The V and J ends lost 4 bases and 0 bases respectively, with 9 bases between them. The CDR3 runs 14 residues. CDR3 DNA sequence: TGTGCCAGCAGTTCAGGGGGGAACCAAGAGACCCAGTACTTC. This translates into CASSSGGNQETQYF.

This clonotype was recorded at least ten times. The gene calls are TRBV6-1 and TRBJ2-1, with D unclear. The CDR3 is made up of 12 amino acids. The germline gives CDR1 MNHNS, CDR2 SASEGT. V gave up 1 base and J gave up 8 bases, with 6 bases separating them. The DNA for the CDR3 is TGTGCCAGCAGTGAAGGAAGGGATGAGCAGTTCTTC. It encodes CASSEGRDEQFF.

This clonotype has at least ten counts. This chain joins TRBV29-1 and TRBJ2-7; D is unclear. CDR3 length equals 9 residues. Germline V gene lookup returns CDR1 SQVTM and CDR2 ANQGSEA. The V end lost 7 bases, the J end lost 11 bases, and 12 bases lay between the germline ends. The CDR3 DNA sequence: TGCAGCGCGATAACTGGGGAGTACTTC. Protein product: CSAITGEYF.

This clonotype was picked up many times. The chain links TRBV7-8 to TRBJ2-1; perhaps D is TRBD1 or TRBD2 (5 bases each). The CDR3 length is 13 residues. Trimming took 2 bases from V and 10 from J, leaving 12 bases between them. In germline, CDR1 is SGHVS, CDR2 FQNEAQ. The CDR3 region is CASSLIQGAEQFF. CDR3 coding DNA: TGTGCCAGCAGCTTAATCCAGGGAGCCGAGCAGTTCTTC.

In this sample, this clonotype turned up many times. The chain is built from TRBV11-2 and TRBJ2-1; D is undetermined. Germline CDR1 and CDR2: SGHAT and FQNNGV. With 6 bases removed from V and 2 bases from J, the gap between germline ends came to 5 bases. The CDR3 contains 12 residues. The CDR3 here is CASSIAYNEQFF. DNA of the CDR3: TGTGCCAGCAGTATAGCCTACAATGAGCAGTTCTTC.

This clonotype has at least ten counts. This CDR3 reads CASSYGLTAFF. In nucleotides, the CDR3 is TGTGCCAGCAGTTACGGGTTAACGGCTTTCTTT. J is TRBJ1-1 and V is TRBV6-2 or TRBV6-3; the D is unclear. The CDR3 spans 11 residues. The V gene lost 2 bases and the J gene lost 11 bases, with 9 bases spanning the gap. CDR1 is MNHEY and CDR2 is SVGEGT in the germline V gene.

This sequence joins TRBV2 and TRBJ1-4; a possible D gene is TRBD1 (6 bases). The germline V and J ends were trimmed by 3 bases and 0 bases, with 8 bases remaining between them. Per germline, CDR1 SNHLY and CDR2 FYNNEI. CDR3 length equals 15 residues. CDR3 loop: CASSEGAATNEKLFF. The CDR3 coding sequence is TGTGCCAGCAGTGAGGGGGCAGCAACTAATGAAAAACTGTTTTTT.